These T cell receptor beta chains were read from a single sample in a study of blood T cell repertoires in COVID-19. TCRdb keeps only in-frame clones here, not all; method: immunoSEQ multiplex PCR. The top ten clones hold 15% to 20% of a sample with approximately 72,000 clones, approximately 82% of them seen once. Material for sequencing was peripheral blood. The receptors shown here come from an elderly woman with acute or convalescent COVID-19. CDR3s include the opening cysteine and the closing phenylalanine or tryptophan. The D gene is left open where the match is weak. The size field is filled for only some rows; it gives once, few, many or a size class.

J: TRBJ2-2; size: -; D: TRBD2; V: TRBV19; DNA: TGTGCCAGTAGTAGGGGACTAGCGGGACGGACCGGGGAGCTGTTTTTT; CDR3: CASSRGLAGRTGELFF
J: TRBJ1-2; size: -; D: TRBD1; V: TRBV12-3/TRBV12-4; DNA: TGTGCCAGCAGTCTACAGGGGGTTATAGGCTACACCTTC; CDR3: CASSLQGVIGYTF
J: TRBJ1-2; size: -; D: TRBD1; V: TRBV5-6; DNA: TGTGCCAGCAGCTTGGGTGGACAGGGCCAATATGGCTACACCTTC; CDR3: CASSLGGQGQYGYTF
J: TRBJ1-5; size: -; D: -; V: TRBV6-5; DNA: TGTGCCAGCACTCAGGCTTATAGCAATCAGCCCCAGCATTTT; CDR3: CASTQAYSNQPQHF
J: TRBJ1-2; size: -; D: -; V: TRBV6-7; DNA: TGTGCCAGCAGTTACCCTTCAGGGTCAGCTAACTATGGCTACACCTTC; CDR3: CASSYPSGSANYGYTF
J: TRBJ1-5; size: few; D: -; V: TRBV28; DNA: TGTGCCAGCAGTTTTGTTCAGGGGAATCAGCCCCAGCATTTT; CDR3: CASSFVQGNQPQHF
J: TRBJ2-3; size: -; D: -; V: TRBV7-2; DNA: TGTGCCAGCAGCCACAACACAGATACGCAGTATTTT; CDR3: CASSHNTDTQYF
J: TRBJ1-6; size: few; D: -; V: TRBV6-5; DNA: TGTGCCAGCAGACAATCGGGTGGTTCACCCCTCCACTTT; CDR3: CASRQSGGSPLHF
J: TRBJ2-6; size: -; D: TRBD1; V: TRBV6-6; DNA: TGTGCCAGCAGTCATCCGGGACAGGGGGCAGGGGCCAACGTCCTGACTTTC; CDR3: CASSHPGQGAGANVLTF
J: TRBJ2-3; size: -; D: -; V: TRBV5-4; DNA: TGTGCCAGCAGCTTTTCGGGAGCCGGGGAAGATACGCAGTATTTT; CDR3: CASSFSGAGEDTQYF
J: TRBJ1-2; size: -; D: -; V: TRBV12-3/TRBV12-4; DNA: TGTGCCAGCAGCTGGCAGACTAACTATGGCTACACCTTC; CDR3: CASSWQTNYGYTF
J: TRBJ2-1; size: once; D: -; V: TRBV19; DNA: TGTGCCAGTAATGAACAGGGAGCCCTATACAATGAGCAGTTCTTC; CDR3: CASNEQGALYNEQFF
J: TRBJ1-1; size: -; D: -; V: TRBV30; DNA: TGTGCCTGGAGTGATGGCAACACTGAAGCTTTCTTT; CDR3: CAWSDGNTEAFF
J: TRBJ1-5; size: -; D: -; V: TRBV6-5; DNA: TGTGCCAGCAGGGAGACAGATAATCAGCCCCAGCATTTT; CDR3: CASRETDNQPQHF
J: TRBJ2-1; size: -; D: -; V: TRBV7-3; DNA: TGTGCCAGCAGCCTTACGGGATCTTCCTCCTACAATGAGCAGTTCTTC; CDR3: CASSLTGSSSYNEQFF
J: TRBJ2-1; size: few; D: TRBD2; V: TRBV11-3; DNA: TGTGCCAGCAGGTCAGCCGGGACTAACTCCTACAATGAGCAGTTCTTC; CDR3: CASRSAGTNSYNEQFF
J: TRBJ2-2; size: -; D: TRBD2; V: TRBV10-2; DNA: TGCGCCATCCAGACTAGCGGGGCGAACACCGGGGAGCTGTTTTTT; CDR3: CAIQTSGANTGELFF
J: TRBJ1-6; size: -; D: TRBD1; V: TRBV27; DNA: TGTGCCAGCAGTTTATCAACAGGGGTGGATAATTCACCCCTCCACTTT; CDR3: CASSLSTGVDNSPLHF
J: TRBJ2-2; size: -; D: -; V: TRBV30; DNA: TGTGCCTGTAGAGGGCCCAACACCGGGGAGCTGTTTTTT; CDR3: CACRGPNTGELFF
J: TRBJ1-5; size: -; D: -; V: TRBV18; DNA: TGTGCCAGCTCACCTAACAGTTTAAATCAGCCCCAGCATTTT; CDR3: CASSPNSLNQPQHF
J: TRBJ1-4; size: -; D: TRBD1; V: TRBV27; DNA: TGTGCCAGCAGTTTAGTAGAGGGGGCAAAGTTTGAAAAACTGTTTTTT; CDR3: CASSLVEGAKFEKLFF
J: TRBJ2-1; size: -; D: TRBD2; V: TRBV7-2; DNA: TGTGCCAGCATCCAGCGGGGGGGCCGCTACAATGAGCAGTTCTTC; CDR3: CASIQRGGRYNEQFF
J: TRBJ2-1; size: -; D: TRBD2; V: TRBV5-5; DNA: TGTGCCAGCAGCCCTAGCGGAGGATACAATGAGCAGTTCTTC; CDR3: CASSPSGGYNEQFF
J: TRBJ1-5; size: -; D: -; V: TRBV6-6; DNA: TGTGCCAGCAGCCACGGGGGGACGGATGAAGCGCAGCCCCAGCATTTT; CDR3: CASSHGGTDEAQPQHF
J: TRBJ2-7; size: few; D: -; V: TRBV19; DNA: TGTGCCAGTAGTATAGGCAGGGTCTACGAGCAGTACTTC; CDR3: CASSIGRVYEQYF
J: TRBJ1-2; size: few; D: TRBD1; V: TRBV6-5; DNA: TGTGCCAGCAGTTACTCGGGGGGACAGGCCTATGGCTACACCTTC; CDR3: CASSYSGGQAYGYTF
J: TRBJ2-2; size: -; D: TRBD1; V: TRBV3-1/TRBV3-2; DNA: TGTGCCAGCAGCGCTCCGGGGACAGGGGACACCGGGGAGCTGTTTTTT; CDR3: CASSAPGTGDTGELFF
J: TRBJ1-2; size: -; D: -; V: TRBV19; DNA: TGTGCCAGTACCCCACTGCCAGGGGATGGTGGCTACACCTTC; CDR3: CASTPLPGDGGYTF
J: TRBJ2-3; size: -; D: -; V: TRBV6-4; DNA: TGTGCCAGCAGTGACTCTGTGGGGGGTAGCACAGATACGCAGTATTTT; CDR3: CASSDSVGGSTDTQYF
J: TRBJ2-3; size: -; D: -; V: TRBV24-1; DNA: TGTGCCACCAGTGGACTCGATACGCAGTATTTT; CDR3: CATSGLDTQYF
J: TRBJ2-5; size: -; D: -; V: TRBV10-1; DNA: TGCGCCAGCAGTGGAGCAGGAAACCAAGAGACCCAGTACTTC; CDR3: CASSGAGNQETQYF
J: TRBJ1-5; size: few; D: TRBD1; V: TRBV27; DNA: TGTGCCAGCATGTCCTCTTGGACAGGGCTGAATCAGCCCCAGCATTTT; CDR3: CASMSSWTGLNQPQHF
J: TRBJ1-2; size: -; D: TRBD1; V: TRBV10-3; DNA: TGTGCCATCAGTGAGTCACTTGGACAGGCGACCTATGGCTACACCTTC; CDR3: CAISESLGQATYGYTF
J: TRBJ1-2; size: -; D: -; V: TRBV6-5; DNA: TGTGCCAGCAGTTACCAGCGGGACAATTCCGGCTACACCTTC; CDR3: CASSYQRDNSGYTF